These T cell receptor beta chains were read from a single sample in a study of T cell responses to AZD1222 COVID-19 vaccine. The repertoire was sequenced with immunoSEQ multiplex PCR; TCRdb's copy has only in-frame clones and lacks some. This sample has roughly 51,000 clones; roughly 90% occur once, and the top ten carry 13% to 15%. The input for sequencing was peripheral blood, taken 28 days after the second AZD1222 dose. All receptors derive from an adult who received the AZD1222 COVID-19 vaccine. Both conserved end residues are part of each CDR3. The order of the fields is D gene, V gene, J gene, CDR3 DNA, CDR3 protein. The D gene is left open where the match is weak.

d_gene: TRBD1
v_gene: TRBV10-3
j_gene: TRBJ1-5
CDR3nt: TGTGCCGTTCGACAGGGAAGCAATCAGCCCCAGCATTTT
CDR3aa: CAVRQGSNQPQHF

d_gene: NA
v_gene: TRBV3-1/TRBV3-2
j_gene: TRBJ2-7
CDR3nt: TGTGCCAGCAGCCAAGATCCTCACTCCTACGAGCAGTACTTC
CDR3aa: CASSQDPHSYEQYF

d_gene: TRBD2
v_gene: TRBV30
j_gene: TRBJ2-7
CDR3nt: TGTGCCTGGAGTTCCCCGGGACTACCCTACGAGCAGTACTTC
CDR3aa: CAWSSPGLPYEQYF

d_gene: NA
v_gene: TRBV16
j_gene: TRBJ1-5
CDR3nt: TGTGCCAGCAGCGAGATTGGGAATCAGCCCCAGCATTTT
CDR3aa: CASSEIGNQPQHF

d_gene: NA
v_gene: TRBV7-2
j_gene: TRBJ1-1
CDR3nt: TGTGCCAGCAGCCTCACCAGGGAGACTGAAGCTTTCTTT
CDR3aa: CASSLTRETEAFF

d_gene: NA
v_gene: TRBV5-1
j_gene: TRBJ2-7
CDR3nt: TGCGCCAGCAGGAACACGATTAGCGTGGGAGGGCAGTACTTC
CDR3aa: CASRNTISVGGQYF

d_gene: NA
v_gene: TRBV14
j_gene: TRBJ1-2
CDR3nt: TGTGCCAGCAGCCGGGCAGGGAGATTCGGCGGCTACACCTTC
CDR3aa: CASSRAGRFGGYTF

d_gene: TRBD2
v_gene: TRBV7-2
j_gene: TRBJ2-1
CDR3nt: TGTGCCAGCAGCCGGACTAGCGGGAGTCACAATGAGCAGTTCTTC
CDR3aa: CASSRTSGSHNEQFF

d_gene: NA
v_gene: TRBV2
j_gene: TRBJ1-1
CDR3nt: TGTGCCGGCACGCGGGACAAAAACACTGAAGCTTTCTTT
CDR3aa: CAGTRDKNTEAFF

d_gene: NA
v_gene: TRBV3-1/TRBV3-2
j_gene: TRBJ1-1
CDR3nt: TGTGCCAGCAGCCAAGGTGGGACCAACACTGAAGCTTTCTTT
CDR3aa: CASSQGGTNTEAFF

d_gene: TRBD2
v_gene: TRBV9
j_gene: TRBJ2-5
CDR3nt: TGTGCCAGCAGCGTCGGGACTAGCCGGGAGACCCAGTACTTC
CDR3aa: CASSVGTSRETQYF

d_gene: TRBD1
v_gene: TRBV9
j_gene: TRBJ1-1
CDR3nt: TGTGCCAGCAGCGTAGCTAGCGGACAGGGGCCGCTAAAAGCTTTCTTT
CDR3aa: CASSVASGQGPLKAFF

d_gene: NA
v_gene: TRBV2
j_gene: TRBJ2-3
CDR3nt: TGTGCCAGCAGTCTAGCGTTCGGGCACGATACGCAGTATTTT
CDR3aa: CASSLAFGHDTQYF

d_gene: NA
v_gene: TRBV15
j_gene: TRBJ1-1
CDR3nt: TGTGCCACCAGCCTAAATCCAACAAGAAACACTGAAGCTTTCTTT
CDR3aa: CATSLNPTRNTEAFF

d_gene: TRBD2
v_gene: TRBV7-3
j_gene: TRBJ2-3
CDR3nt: TGTGCCAGCAGCTTAAAGCTCCGGCCGGGATCCACTAGTAGCGGGAGTGGGGCAGATACGCAGTATTTT
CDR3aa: CASSLKLRPGSTSSGSGADTQYF

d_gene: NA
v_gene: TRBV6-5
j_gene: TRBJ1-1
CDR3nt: TGTGCCAGCAGTTACTCAGCTTTAGCGGTAAACACTGAAGCTTTCTTT
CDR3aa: CASSYSALAVNTEAFF

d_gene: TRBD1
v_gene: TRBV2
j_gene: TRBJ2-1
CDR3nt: TGTGCCAGCAGTGAATTTCCGGGGGGACAGGGAGGGGATGAGCAGTTCTTC
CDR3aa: CASSEFPGGQGGDEQFF

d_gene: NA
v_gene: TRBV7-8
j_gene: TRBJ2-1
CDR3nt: TGTGCCAGCAGCTTATCAGGGTCCGGCGAGGTCCACAATGAGCAGTTCTTC
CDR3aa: CASSLSGSGEVHNEQFF

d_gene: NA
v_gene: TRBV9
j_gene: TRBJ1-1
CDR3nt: TGTGCCAGCAGCGAAGGACCGGAAGGTACTGAAGCTTTCTTT
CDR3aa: CASSEGPEGTEAFF

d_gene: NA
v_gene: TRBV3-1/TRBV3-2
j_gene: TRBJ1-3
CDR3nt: TGTGCCAGCAGCCAAGGTCGGGGGACAGGAAACACCATATATTTT
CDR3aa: CASSQGRGTGNTIYF

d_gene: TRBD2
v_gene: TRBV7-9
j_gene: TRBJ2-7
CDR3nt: TGTGCCAGCAGCCCTAGCATACTAGCGGGTTTCGAGCAGTACTTC
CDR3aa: CASSPSILAGFEQYF

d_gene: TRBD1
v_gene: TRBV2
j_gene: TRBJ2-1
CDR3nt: TGTGCCAGAGCCTCCGCAGGGGGTTCTGTGGATGAGCAGTTCTTC
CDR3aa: CARASAGGSVDEQFF

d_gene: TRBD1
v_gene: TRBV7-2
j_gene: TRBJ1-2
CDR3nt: TGTGCCAGCAGCTTAGGAGGACAGGGTAACTATGGCTACACCTTC
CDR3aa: CASSLGGQGNYGYTF

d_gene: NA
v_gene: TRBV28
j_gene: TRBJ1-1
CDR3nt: TGTGCCAGCAGTCAAAGGGGAGGGGTGGAGACTGAAGCTTTCTTT
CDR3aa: CASSQRGGVETEAFF

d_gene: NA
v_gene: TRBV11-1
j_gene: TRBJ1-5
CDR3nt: TGTGCCAGCAGCTTGGGGGGTGATCAGCCCCAGCATTTT
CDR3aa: CASSLGGDQPQHF

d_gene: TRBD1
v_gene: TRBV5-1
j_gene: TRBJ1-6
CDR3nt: TGCGCCAGCAGCTTGGAAAGCTCAGGGACAGGGGCCCAAACCCTCCACTTT
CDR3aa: CASSLESSGTGAQTLHF

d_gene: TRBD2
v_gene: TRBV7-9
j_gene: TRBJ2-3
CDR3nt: TGTGCCAGCAGCTTTATAACTAGCGGGAGTACAGATACGCAGTATTTT
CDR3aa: CASSFITSGSTDTQYF

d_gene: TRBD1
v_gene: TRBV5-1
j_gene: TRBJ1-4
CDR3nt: TGCGCCAGCAGCTCAACAGGGGGCAATCATGAAAAACTGTTTTTT
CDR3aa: CASSSTGGNHEKLFF

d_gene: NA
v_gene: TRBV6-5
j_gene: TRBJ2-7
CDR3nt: TGTGCCAGCAGGGCTGGACTAACCTACGAGCAGTACTTC
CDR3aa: CASRAGLTYEQYF